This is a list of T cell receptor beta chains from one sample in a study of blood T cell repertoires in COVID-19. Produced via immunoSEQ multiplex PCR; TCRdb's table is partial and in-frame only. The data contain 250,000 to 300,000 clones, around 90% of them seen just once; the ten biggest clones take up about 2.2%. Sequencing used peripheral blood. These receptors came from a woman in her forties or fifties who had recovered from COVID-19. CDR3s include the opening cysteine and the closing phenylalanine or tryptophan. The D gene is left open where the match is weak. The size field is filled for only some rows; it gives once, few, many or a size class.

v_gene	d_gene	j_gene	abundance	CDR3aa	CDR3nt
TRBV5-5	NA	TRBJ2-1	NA	CASSSFILNEQFF	TGTGCCAGCAGCTCCTTCATACTAAATGAGCAGTTCTTC
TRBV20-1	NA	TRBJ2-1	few	CSASMRAGSYNEQFF	TGCAGTGCTAGTATGCGGGCAGGCTCCTACAATGAGCAGTTCTTC
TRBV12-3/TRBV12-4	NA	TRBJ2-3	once	CASSFQVPDTQYF	TGTGCCAGCAGTTTTCAGGTCCCAGATACGCAGTATTTT
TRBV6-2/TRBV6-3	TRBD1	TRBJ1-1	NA	CASSYGTGVTEAFF	TGTGCCAGCAGTTACGGGACAGGGGTCACTGAAGCTTTCTTT
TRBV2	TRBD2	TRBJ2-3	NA	CAIGRLSGMEGTDTQYF	TGTGCTATAGGGCGCCTTAGCGGGATGGAAGGCACAGATACGCAGTATTTT
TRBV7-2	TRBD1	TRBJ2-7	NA	CASSPPGTAVQYF	TGTGCCAGCAGCCCCCCCGGGACAGCAGTGCAGTACTTC
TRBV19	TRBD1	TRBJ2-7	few	CASSIVAGQGYEQYF	TGTGCCAGTAGTATCGTGGCGGGACAGGGATACGAGCAGTACTTC
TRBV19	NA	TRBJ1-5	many	CASRPGRSNQPQHF	TGTGCCAGCCGACCGGGAAGAAGCAATCAGCCCCAGCATTTT
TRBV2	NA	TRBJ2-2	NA	CASSGLRGGELFF	TGTGCCAGCAGTGGCCTGCGAGGCGGGGAGCTGTTTTTT
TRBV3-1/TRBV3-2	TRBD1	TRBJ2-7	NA	CASSQLLRDRNNEQYF	TGTGCCAGCAGCCAACTTCTCCGGGACAGGAATAACGAGCAGTACTTC
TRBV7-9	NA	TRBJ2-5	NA	CASRGRSGGPETQYF	TGTGCCAGCAGGGGCCGGTCCGGGGGGCCTGAGACCCAGTACTTC
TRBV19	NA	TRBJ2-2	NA	CASSSQTVPNTGELFF	TGTGCCAGTAGTTCCCAGACAGTCCCGAACACCGGGGAGCTGTTTTTT
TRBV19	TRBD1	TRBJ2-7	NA	CASSDPGQLYEQYF	TGTGCCAGTAGTGACCCGGGACAGCTGTACGAGCAGTACTTC
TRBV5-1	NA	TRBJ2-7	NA	CASSLQGWSKEQYF	TGCGCCAGCAGCTTGCAGGGATGGAGTAAAGAGCAGTACTTC
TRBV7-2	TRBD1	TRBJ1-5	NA	CASSPGGFVQPQHF	TGTGCCAGCAGCCCAGGGGGTTTCGTTCAGCCCCAGCATTTT
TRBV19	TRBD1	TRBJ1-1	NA	CASSSRQGMNTEAFF	TGTGCCAGTAGTTCAAGACAGGGTATGAACACTGAAGCTTTCTTT
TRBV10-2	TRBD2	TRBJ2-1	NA	CASNLAGGGNEQFF	TGCGCCAGCAACCTAGCGGGAGGAGGGAATGAGCAGTTCTTC
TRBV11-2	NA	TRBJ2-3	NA	CASSLDRASTDTQYF	TGTGCCAGCAGCTTAGATCGAGCTAGCACAGATACGCAGTATTTT
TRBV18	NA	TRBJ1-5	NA	CASSPGSQPQHF	TGTGCCAGCTCACCGGGGAGTCAGCCCCAGCATTTT
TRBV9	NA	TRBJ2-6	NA	CASSGTESGANVLTF	TGTGCCAGCAGCGGGACAGAGTCTGGGGCCAACGTCCTGACTTTC
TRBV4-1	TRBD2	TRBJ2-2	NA	CASSPGLGSNTGELFF	TGCGCCAGCAGCCCAGGACTAGGGTCGAACACCGGGGAGCTGTTTTTT
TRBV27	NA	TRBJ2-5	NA	CASSLPGETQYF	TGTGCCAGCAGTCTCCCAGGAGAGACCCAGTACTTC
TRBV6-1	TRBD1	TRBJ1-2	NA	CASSVDRALAPPNYGYTF	TGTGCCAGCAGTGTTGACAGGGCCCTGGCTCCCCCTAACTATGGCTACACCTTC
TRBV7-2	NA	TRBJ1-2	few	CASTPWGGDYGYTF	TGTGCCAGCACCCCCTGGGGGGGCGACTATGGCTACACCTTC
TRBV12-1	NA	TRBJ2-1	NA	CASSFARGFYNEQFF	TGTGCCAGCAGCTTTGCGCGGGGGTTCTACAATGAGCAGTTCTTC
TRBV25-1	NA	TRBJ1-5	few	CASRAGGYSNQPQHF	TGTGCCAGCCGAGCGGGGGGTTATAGCAATCAGCCCCAGCATTTT
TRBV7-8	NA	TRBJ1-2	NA	CASSLGRGSVYGYTF	TGTGCCAGCAGCTTAGGCAGGGGATCGGTCTATGGCTACACCTTC
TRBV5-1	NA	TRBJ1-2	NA	CASSLDKAFGYTF	TGCGCCAGCAGCTTGGATAAAGCCTTTGGCTACACCTTC
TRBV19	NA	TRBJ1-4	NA	CASSTSGATNEKLFF	TGTGCCAGTAGTACATCAGGGGCAACTAATGAAAAACTGTTTTTT
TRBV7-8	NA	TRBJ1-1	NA	CATTLDRVVRAFF	TGTGCCACGACTCTAGACAGAGTAGTAAGGGCTTTCTTT
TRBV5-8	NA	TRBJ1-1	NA	CAGIKNRDTEAFF	TGTGCCGGAATCAAAAACAGGGACACTGAAGCTTTCTTT
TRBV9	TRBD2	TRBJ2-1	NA	CASSVGSAGSHINEQFF	TGTGCCAGCAGCGTAGGCTCAGCGGGATCCCATATTAATGAGCAGTTCTTC
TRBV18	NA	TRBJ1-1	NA	CASSPMGARDTEAFF	TGTGCCAGCTCACCAATGGGAGCGAGGGACACTGAAGCTTTCTTT
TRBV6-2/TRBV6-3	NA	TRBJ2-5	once	CASSYGLAVQETQYF	TGTGCCAGCAGTTACGGGTTAGCGGTTCAAGAGACCCAGTACTTC
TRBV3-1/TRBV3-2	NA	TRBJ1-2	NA	CASSPTGHYGYTF	TGTGCCAGCAGCCCGACGGGTCACTATGGCTACACCTTC
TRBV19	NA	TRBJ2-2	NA	CASSIVTANTGELFF	TGTGCCAGTAGTATAGTAACAGCGAACACCGGGGAGCTGTTTTTT
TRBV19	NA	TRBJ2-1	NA	CASMEDSPRWKGNEQFF	TGTGCCAGTATGGAGGACTCTCCCCGGTGGAAAGGCAATGAGCAGTTCTTC
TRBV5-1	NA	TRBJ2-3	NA	CASSLSDRRSDTQYF	TGCGCCAGCAGCTTAAGCGACAGAAGATCAGATACGCAGTATTTT
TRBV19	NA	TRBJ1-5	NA	CASSIYGNQPQHF	TGTGCCAGTAGTATATATGGCAATCAGCCCCAGCATTTT
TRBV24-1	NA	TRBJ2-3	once	CATSDVQKSPDTQYF	TGTGCCACCAGTGATGTACAGAAATCCCCAGATACGCAGTATTTT
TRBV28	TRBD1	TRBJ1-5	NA	CASSPNVGQGTQPQHF	TGTGCCAGCAGTCCAAATGTCGGACAGGGGACTCAGCCCCAGCATTTT
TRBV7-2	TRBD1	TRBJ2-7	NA	CASSYTGGIDEQYF	TGTGCCAGCAGTTATACAGGGGGCATTGACGAGCAGTACTTC
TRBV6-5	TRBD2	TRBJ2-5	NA	CASAGLSSGRETQYF	TGTGCCAGCGCCGGGTTATCTAGCGGGAGGGAGACCCAGTACTTC
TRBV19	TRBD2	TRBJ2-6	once	CASSRRGGETGANVLTF	TGTGCCAGTAGTCGGCGGGGGGGCGAGACTGGGGCCAACGTCCTGACTTTC
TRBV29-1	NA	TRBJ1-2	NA	CSVVGPSTSGYTF	TGCAGCGTTGTGGGCCCATCGACCTCGGGCTACACCTTC
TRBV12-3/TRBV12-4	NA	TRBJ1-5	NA	CASSSMRWPQHF	TGTGCCAGCAGTTCCATGCGGTGGCCCCAGCATTTT
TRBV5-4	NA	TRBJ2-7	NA	CASSLAGIRSYEQYF	TGTGCCAGCAGCCTTGCGGGGATCCGCTCCTACGAGCAGTACTTC
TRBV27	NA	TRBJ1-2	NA	CASSLPSIQKANYGYTF	TGTGCCAGCAGTTTACCCTCCATACAGAAAGCTAACTATGGCTACACCTTC
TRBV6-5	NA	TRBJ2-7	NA	CASSLQSSYEQYF	TGTGCCAGCAGTTTACAGAGCTCCTACGAGCAGTACTTC
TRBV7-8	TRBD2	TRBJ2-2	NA	CASSLAGAFPGELFF	TGTGCCAGCAGCCTAGCGGGGGCCTTCCCCGGGGAGCTGTTTTTT
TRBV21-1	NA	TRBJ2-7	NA	CASSGKRNRGSSYEQYF	TGTGCCAGCAGCGGCAAAAGAAACAGGGGCAGCTCCTACGAGCAGTACTTC
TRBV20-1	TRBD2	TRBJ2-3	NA	CSASPLGGAGDTQYF	TGCAGTGCTAGTCCCCTCGGGGGGGCAGGAGATACGCAGTATTTT
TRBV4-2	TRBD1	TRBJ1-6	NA	CASSQEYPGQQNSPLHF	TGTGCCAGCAGCCAAGAATACCCGGGACAGCAAAATTCACCCCTCCACTTT
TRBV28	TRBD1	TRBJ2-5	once	CASSLDRGYVETQYF	TGTGCCAGCAGTTTGGACAGGGGGTATGTAGAGACCCAGTACTTC
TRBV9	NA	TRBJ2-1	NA	CASSVAPRVPPYNEQFF	TGTGCCAGCAGCGTAGCCCCCAGGGTTCCTCCCTACAATGAGCAGTTCTTC